This section outlines one T cell receptor beta chain sequence together with its context. As yet, its antigen is unknown. V lost 0 bases and J lost 10; bases outside the gene matches: 6. Germline CDR1 SEHNR, CDR2 FQNEAQ (reference sequence). The CDR3 has 16 amino acids. Clones were read by immunoSEQ multiplex PCR, and TCRdb kept only the in-frame ones, dropping some. In the table there are 80,000 or so clones, about 86% of which are singletons. If patients had autoimmune disease history or systemic immunosuppression, they were excluded. The source of the sample is a study of OX40 agonist ivuxolimab in advanced cancers. Study-wide results and limits: Undetermined was the antigen specificity of the expanded peripheral T cells.

The source was CD4+ or CD8+ T cells sorted from blood, collected in a trial of the OX40 agonist ivuxolimab. This chain links TRBV7-9 with TRBJ1-6; 10 bases line up with TRBD1. This receptor was identified in an adult with an advanced solid tumor such as melanoma, head and neck, liver or kidney cancer. DNA of the CDR3: TGTGCCAGCAGCTTAGCGCTAGGGGACAGGGGCTCACCCCTCCACTTT. Its translation is CASSLALGDRGSPLHF.